These 3 T cell receptor beta chains share one sample of origin, sequenced in a study of OX40 agonist ivuxolimab in advanced cancers. Sequencing was performed with immunoSEQ multiplex PCR; in TCRdb, only in-frame clones are kept and a portion is missing. This table has over 70,000 clones, approximately 90% appearing once. Material: CD4+ or CD8+ T cells sorted from blood, obtained in a trial of the OX40 agonist ivuxolimab. The receptors were sampled from an adult with an advanced solid tumor such as melanoma, head and neck, liver or kidney cancer.

The V and J genes are TRBV5-1 and TRBJ1-2; no clear D gene. The CDR3 has 12 amino acids. Germline assignment: CDR1 SGHRS and CDR2 YFSETQ. V was shortened by 4 bases and J by 5 bases, with 9 bases between the two germline ends. As DNA, the CDR3 is TGCGCCAGCAGCCCGGACTATTATGGCTACACCTTC. Translating gives CASSPDYYGYTF.

This sequence joins TRBV28 and TRBJ1-2, with TRBD1 identical over 9 bases. Germline V gives CDR1 MDHEN, CDR2 SYDVKM. Losses at the gene ends were 4 bases for V and 5 bases for J; bases not matched to a gene: 5. CDR3 length: 14 residues. The CDR3 region is CASSWGQGVYGYTF. The CDR3 DNA reads TGTGCCAGCAGTTGGGGACAGGGAGTATATGGCTACACCTTC.

The CDR3 region is CAWSGDGNQPQHF. The DNA of the CDR3 is TGTGCCTGGAGCGGGGACGGAAATCAGCCCCAGCATTTT. This sequence joins TRBV30 and TRBJ1-5; D may be TRBD1 (5 bases). In germline, CDR1 is GTSNPN, CDR2 SVGIG (reference sequence). The CDR3 runs 13 residues. V dropped 3 bases and J dropped 4 bases, with 10 bases sitting between them.